This T cell receptor (beta chain) was observed in a study of control samples from healthy donors and cancer patients. The CDR3 is made up of 14 amino acids. V was cut by 6 bases and J by 9 bases, with 18 bases left in between. CDR1 is ENHRY and CDR2 is SYGVKD in the germline V gene. Sequencing was performed with immunoSEQ multiplex PCR; in TCRdb, only in-frame clones are kept and a portion is missing. The data show about 69,000 clones, approximately 88% seen once. This receptor was identified in a woman between 45 and 60 years old with lung cancer. The sample consisted of PBMCs. The chain employs TRBV10-3 and TRBJ2-1, with D possibly called TRBD1 or TRBD2 (7 bases each). CDR3: CAIRSRGGPREQFF. CDR3 DNA: TGTGCCATCAGGTCCAGGGGGGGGCCCCGTGAGCAGTTCTTC.